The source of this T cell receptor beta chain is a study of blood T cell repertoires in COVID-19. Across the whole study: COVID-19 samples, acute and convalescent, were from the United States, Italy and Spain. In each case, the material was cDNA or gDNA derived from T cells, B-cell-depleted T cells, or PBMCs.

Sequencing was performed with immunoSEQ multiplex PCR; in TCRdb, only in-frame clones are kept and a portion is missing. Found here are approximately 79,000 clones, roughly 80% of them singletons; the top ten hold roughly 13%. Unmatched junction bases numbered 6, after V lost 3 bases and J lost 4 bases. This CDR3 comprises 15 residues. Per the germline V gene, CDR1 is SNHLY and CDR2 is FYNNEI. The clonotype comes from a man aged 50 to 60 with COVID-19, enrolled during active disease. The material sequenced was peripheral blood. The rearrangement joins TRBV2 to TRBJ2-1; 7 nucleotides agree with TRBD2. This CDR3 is CASSEWGRDYNEQFF. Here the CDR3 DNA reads TGTGCCAGCAGTGAGTGGGGGAGGGATTACAATGAGCAGTTCTTC.